This is a list of T cell receptor beta chains from one sample in a study of cytomegalovirus exposure and HLA in healthy donors. Repertoires were generated with immunoSEQ multiplex PCR, while TCRdb's copy carries only in-frame clones and drops some. The data contain approximately 140,000 clones, 70% to 80% of them singletons. Sequenced: PBMCs. Receptors originate from a man aged 40-49 years in good health and CMV-seropositive. The CDR3 runs from the conserved cysteine through the conserved F or W. Fields, in order: D gene, clone size, V gene, CDR3 length, J gene, CDR3 protein, CDR3 DNA. The D gene is left open where the match is weak. Not all rows give a size; the values are once, few, many and, for expanded clones, a class.

-	few	TRBV7-6	15	TRBJ2-3	CASSLAGASTDTQYF	TGTGCCAGCAGCTTAGCGGGAGCGTCGACAGATACGCAGTATTTT
-	few	TRBV29-1	11	TRBJ2-5	CSGSEGETQYF	TGCAGCGGGTCTGAGGGCGAGACCCAGTACTTC
-	-	TRBV4-1	14	TRBJ2-1	CASSQELLYNEQFF	TGCGCCAGCAGCCAAGAATTACTATACAATGAGCAGTTCTTC
-	-	TRBV5-4	14	TRBJ1-2	CASSLRTVRTGYTF	TGTGCCAGCAGCCTTCGGACAGTGCGTACGGGCTACACCTTC
-	-	TRBV5-1	14	TRBJ1-1	CASSLGQGSAEAFF	TGCGCCAGCAGCTTGGGGCAGGGTTCGGCTGAAGCTTTCTTT
-	-	TRBV28	14	TRBJ1-2	CASTLGGIAYGYTF	TGTGCCAGCACTCTTGGTGGCATCGCCTATGGCTACACCTTC
TRBD1	-	TRBV5-5	14	TRBJ2-7	CASRTGQGRDEQYF	TGTGCCAGCAGAACCGGACAGGGAAGGGACGAGCAGTACTTC
TRBD1	-	TRBV28	14	TRBJ1-2	CASSLAGTGGGYTF	TGTGCCAGCAGTTTAGCCGGGACAGGGGGCGGCTACACCTTC
-	few	TRBV14	13	TRBJ1-2	CASSRGGSYGYTF	TGTGCCAGCAGCCGGGGAGGTAGCTATGGCTACACCTTC
-	once	TRBV5-4	16	TRBJ2-7	CASSLAGRGAKLKQYF	TGTGCCAGCAGCTTGGCCGGTAGGGGCGCGAAACTGAAGCAGTACTTC
-	few	TRBV14	13	TRBJ1-2	CASSPYPGGGYTF	TGTGCCAGCAGCCCCTACCCGGGGGGGGGCTACACCTTC
-	-	TRBV21-1	13	TRBJ2-7	CASSIRELGEQYF	TGTGCCAGCAGCATCCGGGAGTTGGGAGAGCAGTACTTC
TRBD1	-	TRBV11-3	18	TRBJ2-1	CASSLGQGTGGTYNEQFF	TGTGCCAGCAGCCTAGGACAGGGGACAGGGGGGACGTACAATGAGCAGTTCTTC
-	-	TRBV19	13	TRBJ2-5	CASSLGSPRTQYF	TGTGCCAGTAGTCTAGGGAGCCCTAGGACCCAGTACTTC
TRBD2	once	TRBV5-1	16	TRBJ2-3	CASSSGDGGRVDTQYF	TGCGCCAGCAGCTCGGGGGATGGCGGGAGGGTGGATACGCAGTATTTT
-	-	TRBV7-2	13	TRBJ1-1	CASSLARETEAFF	TGTGCCAGCAGCTTAGCGAGAGAGACTGAAGCTTTCTTT
-	-	TRBV20-1	11	TRBJ1-1	CSGFASLEAFF	TGCAGTGGTTTTGCGAGTCTTGAAGCTTTCTTT
TRBD2	-	TRBV29-1	16	TRBJ2-3	CSAAKLASSSTDTQYF	TGCAGCGCCGCCAAACTAGCGAGCTCTAGCACAGATACGCAGTATTTT
-	-	TRBV18	14	TRBJ1-1	CASSPRTENTEAFF	TGTGCCAGCTCACCGAGGACAGAGAACACTGAAGCTTTCTTT
TRBD2	-	TRBV28	16	TRBJ2-7	CASSSGTSGSFLRQYF	TGTGCCAGCAGTTCCGGGACTAGCGGGAGTTTCCTCCGGCAGTACTTC
-	-	TRBV29-1	14	TRBJ2-7	CSVLGGALPYEQYF	TGCAGCGTCCTAGGGGGGGCGCTTCCCTACGAGCAGTACTTC
-	once	TRBV5-4	14	TRBJ1-1	CASRARGANTEAFF	TGTGCCAGCAGGGCTCGAGGAGCGAACACTGAAGCTTTCTTT
-	-	TRBV5-6	14	TRBJ2-2	CASSQAGNTGELFF	TGTGCCAGCAGCCAAGCCGGGAACACCGGGGAGCTGTTTTTT
TRBD2	-	TRBV19	14	TRBJ2-5	CASSLAHPLGVQYF	TGTGCCAGCTCACTAGCGCACCCGCTCGGGGTCCAGTACTTC
TRBD1	-	TRBV9	14	TRBJ2-2	CASSIQGLPGELFF	TGTGCCAGCAGCATACAGGGGCTCCCCGGGGAGCTGTTTTTT
TRBD2	-	TRBV7-9	13	TRBJ2-7	CASSQAGGYEQYF	TGTGCCAGCAGCCAAGCGGGAGGGTACGAGCAGTACTTC
TRBD2	-	TRBV7-2	14	TRBJ2-5	CAGSASSGRETQYF	TGTGCCGGCAGTGCCTCAAGCGGGAGAGAGACCCAGTACTTC
-	-	TRBV5-1	14	TRBJ1-1	CASGKQGGNTEAFF	TGCGCCAGCGGAAAACAGGGTGGGAACACTGAAGCTTTCTTT
TRBD1	-	TRBV27	15	TRBJ2-7	CASSWGTGVLYEQYF	TGTGCCAGCAGTTGGGGGACAGGCGTTCTCTACGAGCAGTACTTC
TRBD1	-	TRBV6-5	13	TRBJ2-7	CASRPDRASEQYF	TGTGCCAGCAGGCCGGACAGGGCAAGCGAGCAGTACTTC
-	-	TRBV4-1	15	TRBJ1-1	CASSQEGAMNTEAFF	TGCGCCAGCAGCCAGGAGGGAGCCATGAACACTGAAGCTTTCTTT
-	-	TRBV11-2	13	TRBJ2-7	CASSLTRYYEQYF	TGTGCCAGCAGCTTGACTAGATACTACGAGCAGTACTTC
-	once	TRBV2	15	TRBJ2-4	CASSGGMGGADIQYF	TGTGCCAGCAGCGGTGGGATGGGGGGGGCGGACATTCAGTACTTC